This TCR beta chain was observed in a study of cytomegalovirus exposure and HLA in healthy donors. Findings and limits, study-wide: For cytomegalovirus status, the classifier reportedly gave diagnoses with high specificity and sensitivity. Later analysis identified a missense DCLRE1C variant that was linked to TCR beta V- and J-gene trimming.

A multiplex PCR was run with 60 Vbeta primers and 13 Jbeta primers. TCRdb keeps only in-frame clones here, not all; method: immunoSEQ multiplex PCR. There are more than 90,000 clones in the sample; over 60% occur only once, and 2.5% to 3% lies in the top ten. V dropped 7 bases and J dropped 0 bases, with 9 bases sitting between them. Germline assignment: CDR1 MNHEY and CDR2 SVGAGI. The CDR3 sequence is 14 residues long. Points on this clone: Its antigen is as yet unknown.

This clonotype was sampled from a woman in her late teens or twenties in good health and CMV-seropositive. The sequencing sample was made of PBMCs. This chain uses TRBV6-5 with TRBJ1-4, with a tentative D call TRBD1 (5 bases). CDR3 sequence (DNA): TGTGCCAGCACGGCGACAGCAACTAATGAAAAACTGTTTTTT. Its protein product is CASTATATNEKLFF.